The sequence of this T cell receptor (beta chain) was determined in a study of blood T cell repertoires in COVID-19. Study details: Collection of acute and convalescent COVID-19 samples took place in the United States, Italy and Spain. From T cells, B-cell-depleted T cells, or PBMCs came the material, which was cDNA or gDNA.

Original handling: Estimated nucleated cell counts came from reference gene primer amplification. Using immunoSEQ multiplex PCR, the repertoire was profiled, and TCRdb retains in-frame clones only, with some absent. From that table come the V and J calls and clone size; the DNA was used to work out D and trimming. Of under 250,000 clones detected, about 83% appear once; the ten largest clones hold more than 1.5%. Material: peripheral blood. The receptor was derived from a woman in her 40s who had recovered from COVID-19.

The CDR3 reads CASRQGDISGDTEAFF. The CDR3 nucleotides are TGTGCCAGCCGACAGGGTGACATTAGTGGGGACACTGAAGCTTTCTTT. The chain carries TRBV28 and TRBJ1-1; 7 nucleotides agree with TRBD1. CDR1 and CDR2 (germline): MDHEN, SYDVKM. V shed 8 bases and J 3 bases; nucleotides not matched to a gene: 15. The CDR3 loop spans 16 amino acids.